This is a list of T cell receptor beta chains from one sample in a study of breast tumors, draining lymph nodes, adjacent tissues. TCRdb itself ran the multiplex PCR reads through MiXCR, one entry per CDR3 protein. Of about 47,000 distinct CDR3 sequences listed, 20% to 25% are singletons. The specimen was breast tumor tissue. The source is a female donor with breast cancer. Some clones in this sample may be carry-over from other donors' samples. Each CDR3 is given with its conserved first and last residue. D genes are given only for firm matches. Some rows mark clone size as missing; the rest say once, few, many or name a class of expanded clone.

abundance: many
v_gene: TRBV19
d_gene: NA
j_gene: TRBJ2-3
CDR3aa: CASSIIRGVDTQYF
CDR3nt: TGTGCCAGTAGTATTATTAGGGGTGTAGATACGCAGTATTTT

abundance: many
v_gene: TRBV5-6
d_gene: NA
j_gene: TRBJ2-2
CDR3aa: CASSSHRAQTGELFF
CDR3nt: TGTGCCAGCAGCTCCCACAGGGCCCAAACCGGGGAGCTGTTTTTT

abundance: many
v_gene: TRBV20-1
d_gene: TRBD1
j_gene: TRBJ1-6
CDR3aa: CSARSGTGYNSPLHF
CDR3nt: TGCAGTGCTAGGTCCGGGACAGGCTATAATTCACCCCTCCACTTT

abundance: many
v_gene: TRBV20-1
d_gene: NA
j_gene: TRBJ2-1
CDR3aa: CSARGVGRTTNEQFF
CDR3nt: TGCAGTGCTAGAGGGGTAGGGAGGACCACCAATGAGCAGTTCTTC

abundance: NA
v_gene: TRBV6-2/TRBV6-3
d_gene: NA
j_gene: TRBJ1-5
CDR3aa: CASGYSGARPGNNQPQHF
CDR3nt: TGTGCCAGCGGTTACTCAGGCGCACGCCCCGGGAACAATCAGCCCCAGCATTTT

abundance: many
v_gene: TRBV6-6
d_gene: TRBD1
j_gene: TRBJ1-3
CDR3aa: CASFQGEYSGNTIYF
CDR3nt: TGTGCCAGCTTCCAGGGGGAATACTCTGGAAACACCATATATTTT

abundance: many
v_gene: TRBV6-5
d_gene: TRBD2
j_gene: TRBJ2-2
CDR3aa: CASSYSTGTSGRRGHNTGELFF
CDR3nt: TGTGCCAGCAGTTACTCAACCGGGACTAGCGGGAGGCGGGGGCATAACACCGGGGAGCTGTTTTTT

abundance: NA
v_gene: TRBV28
d_gene: NA
j_gene: TRBJ1-5
CDR3aa: CASSPSPGQPQHF
CDR3nt: TGTGCCAGCAGTCCTTCCCCCGGGCAGCCCCAGCATTTT

abundance: many
v_gene: TRBV27
d_gene: TRBD1
j_gene: TRBJ1-2
CDR3aa: CASSPGDSSYTF
CDR3nt: TGTGCCAGCAGTCCAGGGGACAGCAGCTACACCTTC

abundance: many
v_gene: TRBV4-1
d_gene: NA
j_gene: TRBJ1-5
CDR3aa: CASSQVRGAQPQHF
CDR3nt: TGCGCCAGCAGCCAAGTCAGGGGCGCTCAGCCCCAGCATTTT

abundance: many
v_gene: TRBV7-6
d_gene: NA
j_gene: TRBJ2-1
CDR3aa: CASSSTEGGPRDNEQFF
CDR3nt: TGTGCCAGCAGCTCAACCGAAGGAGGGCCACGGGACAATGAGCAGTTCTTC

abundance: few
v_gene: TRBV15
d_gene: TRBD2
j_gene: TRBJ2-5
CDR3aa: CATSRGASGLEETQYF
CDR3nt: TGTGCCACCAGCAGAGGGGCTAGCGGGCTGGAAGAGACCCAGTACTTC

abundance: few
v_gene: TRBV12-5
d_gene: NA
j_gene: TRBJ2-7
CDR3aa: CASGTGTWGSEQYF
CDR3nt: TGTGCTAGTGGCACCGGGACATGGGGATCCGAGCAGTACTTC

abundance: many
v_gene: TRBV6-5
d_gene: NA
j_gene: TRBJ1-4
CDR3aa: CASSPTRRWWATNEKLFF
CDR3nt: TGTGCCAGCAGTCCGACCAGGCGGTGGTGGGCAACTAATGAAAAACTGTTTTTT

abundance: many
v_gene: TRBV6-1
d_gene: NA
j_gene: TRBJ2-7
CDR3aa: CASSVGSTYEQYF
CDR3nt: TGTGCCAGCAGTGTCGGATCTACCTACGAGCAGTACTTC

abundance: many
v_gene: TRBV7-8
d_gene: TRBD1
j_gene: TRBJ2-7
CDR3aa: CASSYRQGALYEQYF
CDR3nt: TGTGCCAGCAGCTACCGACAGGGGGCCCTCTACGAGCAGTACTTC

abundance: NA
v_gene: TRBV5-6
d_gene: NA
j_gene: TRBJ2-1
CDR3aa: CASSPLWRGRNNEQFF
CDR3nt: TGTGCCAGCAGCCCCCTTTGGAGGGGGCGGAACAATGAGCAGTTCTTC

abundance: NA
v_gene: TRBV18
d_gene: NA
j_gene: TRBJ2-4
CDR3aa: CASSLGGNIQYF
CDR3nt: TGTGCCAGCTCTCTCGGGGGAAACATTCAGTACTTC

abundance: many
v_gene: TRBV9
d_gene: NA
j_gene: TRBJ1-2
CDR3aa: CASSVGGADYGYTF
CDR3nt: TGTGCCAGCAGCGTCGGGGGGGCCGACTATGGCTACACCTTC

abundance: NA
v_gene: TRBV19
d_gene: TRBD1
j_gene: TRBJ1-5
CDR3aa: CASGTGAQPQHF
CDR3nt: TGTGCCAGCGGGACAGGGGCGCAGCCCCAGCATTTT

abundance: NA
v_gene: TRBV5-6
d_gene: NA
j_gene: TRBJ2-1
CDR3aa: CASSLAEAEYNEQFF
CDR3nt: TGTGCCAGCAGCTTGGCCGAGGCGGAGTACAATGAGCAGTTCTTC

abundance: many
v_gene: TRBV9
d_gene: TRBD2
j_gene: TRBJ2-7
CDR3aa: CASTERLLAGVLVRQYF
CDR3nt: TGTGCCAGCACCGAACGCCTACTAGCGGGAGTTCTGGTTAGGCAGTACTTC

abundance: NA
v_gene: TRBV2
d_gene: NA
j_gene: TRBJ1-2
CDR3aa: CASSARDGVYGYTF
CDR3nt: TGTGCCAGCAGTGCCAGGGACGGGGTTTATGGCTACACCTTC

abundance: many
v_gene: TRBV5-1
d_gene: NA
j_gene: TRBJ1-5
CDR3aa: CASSLGGDSNQPQHF
CDR3nt: TGCGCCAGCAGCTTGGGGGGAGATAGCAATCAGCCCCAGCATTTT

abundance: NA
v_gene: TRBV5-1
d_gene: NA
j_gene: TRBJ2-7
CDR3aa: CASSFRDSGAGVTIYEQYF
CDR3nt: TGCGCCAGCAGCTTCCGGGACAGTGGAGCGGGAGTCACAATTTACGAGCAGTACTTC

abundance: many
v_gene: TRBV7-7
d_gene: NA
j_gene: TRBJ2-5
CDR3aa: CASSLLGKQETQYF
CDR3nt: TGTGCTAGCAGCTTATTGGGGAAACAAGAGACCCAGTACTTC

abundance: many
v_gene: TRBV4-1
d_gene: TRBD1
j_gene: TRBJ1-2
CDR3aa: CASSQWDRQGYGYTF
CDR3nt: TGCGCCAGCAGCCAATGGGACAGGCAAGGCTATGGCTACACCTTC

abundance: few
v_gene: TRBV7-3
d_gene: NA
j_gene: TRBJ2-2
CDR3aa: CASSLNPTGSANTGELFF
CDR3nt: TGTGCCAGCAGCTTAAATCCTACGGGCAGCGCGAACACCGGGGAGCTGTTTTTT

abundance: NA
v_gene: TRBV20-1
d_gene: NA
j_gene: TRBJ2-5
CDR3aa: CSASWRERPETQYF
CDR3nt: TGCAGTGCTAGTTGGAGGGAGCGTCCAGAGACCCAGTACTTC

abundance: many
v_gene: TRBV15
d_gene: NA
j_gene: TRBJ1-2
CDR3aa: CATSRDLLGGGGYTF
CDR3nt: TGTGCCACCAGCAGAGATTTACTTGGGGGTGGTGGCTACACCTTC

abundance: many
v_gene: TRBV7-9
d_gene: NA
j_gene: TRBJ2-5
CDR3aa: CASSPTSIGTQYF
CDR3nt: TGTGCCAGCAGCCCTACTAGTATAGGGACCCAGTACTTC

abundance: few
v_gene: TRBV19
d_gene: TRBD1
j_gene: TRBJ2-4
CDR3aa: CASSVHPGTGFLTKNIQYF
CDR3nt: TGTGCCAGTAGTGTCCACCCCGGGACAGGGTTCCTGACCAAAAACATTCAGTACTTC

abundance: NA
v_gene: TRBV25-1
d_gene: NA
j_gene: TRBJ1-4
CDR3aa: CASSELRDNEKLFF
CDR3nt: TGTGCCAGCAGTGAATTAAGAGATAATGAAAAACTGTTTTTT

abundance: many
v_gene: TRBV7-9
d_gene: NA
j_gene: TRBJ1-2
CDR3aa: CASSLGPYGYTF
CDR3nt: TGTGCCAGCAGCTTAGGTCCCTATGGCTACACCTTC

abundance: many
v_gene: TRBV2
d_gene: TRBD2
j_gene: TRBJ2-5
CDR3aa: CASSEDISGVGQETQYF
CDR3nt: TGTGCCAGCAGTGAAGACATAAGCGGGGTGGGGCAAGAGACCCAGTACTTC

abundance: many
v_gene: TRBV20-1
d_gene: NA
j_gene: TRBJ1-6
CDR3aa: CSASADRGYNSPLHF
CDR3nt: TGCAGTGCCAGCGCTGATCGTGGCTATAATTCACCCCTCCACTTT

abundance: once
v_gene: TRBV5-1
d_gene: TRBD1
j_gene: TRBJ2-6
CDR3aa: CASSPAGGSGANVLTF
CDR3nt: TGCGCCAGCAGCCCGGCAGGGGGTTCTGGGGCCAACGTCCTGACTTTC

abundance: many
v_gene: TRBV4-1
d_gene: TRBD1
j_gene: TRBJ2-7
CDR3aa: CASSQTRDSFYEQYF
CDR3nt: TGCGCCAGCAGCCAGACCCGGGACAGTTTCTACGAGCAGTACTTC

abundance: many
v_gene: TRBV12-3/TRBV12-4
d_gene: NA
j_gene: TRBJ2-7
CDR3aa: CASTSSTQTALKQYF
CDR3nt: TGTGCCAGCACTAGTAGCACGCAGACAGCTCTAAAGCAGTACTTC

abundance: many
v_gene: TRBV7-8
d_gene: TRBD1
j_gene: TRBJ2-7
CDR3aa: CASSTGDRANEQYF
CDR3nt: TGTGCCAGCAGTACTGGGGACAGGGCCAACGAGCAGTACTTC

abundance: many
v_gene: TRBV20-1
d_gene: NA
j_gene: TRBJ1-6
CDR3aa: CSAATPQNSPLHF
CDR3nt: TGCAGTGCTGCAACCCCTCAGAATTCACCCCTCCACTTT

abundance: many
v_gene: TRBV4-1
d_gene: NA
j_gene: TRBJ2-2
CDR3aa: CASSHSGLTGELFF
CDR3nt: TGCGCCAGCAGCCACTCAGGCCTCACCGGGGAGCTGTTTTTT

abundance: many
v_gene: TRBV15
d_gene: NA
j_gene: TRBJ2-7
CDR3aa: CATSRDLSYEQYF
CDR3nt: TGTGCCACCAGCAGAGATCTTTCCTACGAGCAGTACTTC

abundance: many
v_gene: TRBV15
d_gene: TRBD1
j_gene: TRBJ2-1
CDR3aa: CATSRPGQGSNEQFF
CDR3nt: TGTGCCACCAGCAGACCGGGACAGGGTAGCAATGAGCAGTTCTTC

abundance: many
v_gene: TRBV2
d_gene: NA
j_gene: TRBJ1-4
CDR3aa: CASSRTRGEKLFF
CDR3nt: TGTGCCAGCAGTAGGACTAGGGGTGAAAAACTGTTTTTT

abundance: many
v_gene: TRBV6-1
d_gene: TRBD1
j_gene: TRBJ2-2
CDR3aa: CASSLGTGRTGELFF
CDR3nt: TGTGCCAGCAGCCTCGGGACAGGGCGGACCGGGGAGCTGTTTTTT